Presented here are 2 T cell receptor beta chains from one specimen sequenced in a study of blood T cell repertoires in COVID-19. Sequencing was performed with immunoSEQ multiplex PCR; in TCRdb, only in-frame clones are kept and a portion is missing. Here the sample spans about 150,000 clones, about 84% being singletons. Sequencing was performed on peripheral blood. The receptors come from a woman aged 45-65 years with acute or convalescent COVID-19.

In this sample, this clone turned up a few times. V is TRBV28 and J is TRBJ1-5; 8 nucleotides match TRBD1. V shed 7 bases, J shed 3 bases, and the junction held 11 bases outside the gene matches. This CDR3 contains 16 residues. Germline CDR1 MDHEN, CDR2 SYDVKM. The CDR3 reads CASTERQGRINQPQHF. As DNA, the CDR3 is TGTGCCAGCACCGAGAGACAGGGGAGGATCAATCAGCCCCAGCATTTT.

The CDR3 is CASSLRGRIANEKLFF. CDR3 sequence (DNA): TGTGCCAGCAGCTTGAGGGGGCGCATAGCTAATGAAAAACTGTTTTTT. The chain links TRBV5-8 to TRBJ1-4; 7 nucleotides match TRBD1. The junction had 6 bases not matched to a gene; V was cut back by 1 base and J by 3 bases. The germline V gene has CDR1 SGHTS and CDR2 YDEGEE. CDR3 length: 16 amino acids. The whole variable domain, remainder taken from reference TRBV5-8 and TRBJ1-4, is EAGVTQSPTHLIKTRGQQATLRCSPISGHTSVYWYQQALGLGLQFLLWYDEGEERNRGNFPPRFSGRQFPNYSSELNVNALELEDSALYLCASSLRGRIANEKLFFGSGTQLSVL.